This T cell receptor (beta chain) was retrieved from a study of shared clonotypes between healthy human individuals. As to this clone: Its antigen is still unknown.

Study results and limitations: Rarefaction demonstrated incomplete sorted-subset sequencing despite large depth.

The test was conducted at deep level. Only in-frame clones appear in the TCRdb table, and some are missing; sequencing was by immunoSEQ multiplex PCR. The sample yields around 2.1 million clones, 85% to 95% seen once. Only CD45RO-negative cells positively selected for CCR7 counted as naive CD8 cells, so terminally differentiated effector memory CD45RA+ cells were excluded. Only Caucasian adults living in Nashville, Tennessee made up the donor group. The source material was naive CD8+ T cells from PBMCs. This clonotype was sampled from a man between 18 and 29 years old in good health. Some clones in this sample may be carry-over from other donors' samples.

CDR3 loop: CASSQDPRSGGPGEQYF. The DNA for the CDR3 is TGCGCCAGCAGCCAAGATCCCCGTTCTGGAGGGCCCGGCGAGCAGTACTTC. The genes are TRBV4-1 and TRBJ2-7; the D gene is possibly TRBD2 (6 bases). The germline V and J ends were trimmed by 0 bases and 6 bases, with 21 bases remaining between them. The CDR3 spans 17 residues. The germline CDR1 and CDR2 sequences are MGHRA and YSYEKL.